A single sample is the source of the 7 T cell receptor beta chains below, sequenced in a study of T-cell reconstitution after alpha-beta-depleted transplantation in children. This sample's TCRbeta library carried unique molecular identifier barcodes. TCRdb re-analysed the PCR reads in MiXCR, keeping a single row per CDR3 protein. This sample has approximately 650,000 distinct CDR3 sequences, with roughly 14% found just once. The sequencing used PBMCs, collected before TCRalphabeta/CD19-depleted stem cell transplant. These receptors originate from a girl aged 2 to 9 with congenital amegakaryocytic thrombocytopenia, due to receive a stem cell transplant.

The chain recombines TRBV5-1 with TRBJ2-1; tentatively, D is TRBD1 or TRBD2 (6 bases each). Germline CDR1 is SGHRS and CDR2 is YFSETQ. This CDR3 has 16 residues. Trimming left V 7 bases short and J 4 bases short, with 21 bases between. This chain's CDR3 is CASGAGGGSSYNEQFF. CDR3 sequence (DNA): TGCGCCAGCGGAGCCGGGGGCGGCTCGTCATACAATGAGCAGTTCTTC.

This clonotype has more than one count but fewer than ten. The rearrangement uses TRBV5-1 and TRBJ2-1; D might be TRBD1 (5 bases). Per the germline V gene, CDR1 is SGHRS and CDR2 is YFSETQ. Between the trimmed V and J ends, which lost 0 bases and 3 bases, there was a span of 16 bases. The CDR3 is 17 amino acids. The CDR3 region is CASSLVVGAGHYNEQFF. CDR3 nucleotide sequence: TGCGCCAGCAGCTTGGTGGTAGGGGCAGGGCACTACAATGAGCAGTTCTTC.

In nucleotides, the CDR3 is TGTGCCAGCAGCTTCCCCGGGGGGGTTGGGCAGTTCTTC. It translates to CASSFPGGVGQFF. The V call is TRBV7-6, the J call TRBJ2-1; 8 nucleotides align to TRBD2. This CDR3 comprises 13 residues. J gave up 12 bases and V 3 bases, and 7 bases lay outside the gene matches. Germline V gives CDR1 SGHVS, CDR2 FNYEAQ.

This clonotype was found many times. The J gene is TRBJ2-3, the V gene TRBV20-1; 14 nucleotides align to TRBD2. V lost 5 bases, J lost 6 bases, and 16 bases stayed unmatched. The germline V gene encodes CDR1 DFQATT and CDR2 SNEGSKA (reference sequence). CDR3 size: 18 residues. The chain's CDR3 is CSADLGLAGDPTTDTQYF. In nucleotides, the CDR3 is TGCAGTGCTGATTTGGGACTAGCGGGAGACCCCACCACGGATACGCAGTATTTT.

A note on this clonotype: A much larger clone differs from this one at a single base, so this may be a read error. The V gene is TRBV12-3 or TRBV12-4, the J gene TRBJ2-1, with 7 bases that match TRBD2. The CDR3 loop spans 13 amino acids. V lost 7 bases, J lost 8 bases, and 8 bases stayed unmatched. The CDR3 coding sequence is TGTGCCAGCACTCAGACTAGCTGGCATGAGCAGTTCTTC. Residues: CASTQTSWHEQFF.

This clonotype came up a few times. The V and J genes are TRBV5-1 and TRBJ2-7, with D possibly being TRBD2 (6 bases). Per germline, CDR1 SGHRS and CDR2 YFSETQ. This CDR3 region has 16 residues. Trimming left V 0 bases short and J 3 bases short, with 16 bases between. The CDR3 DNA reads TGCGCCAGCAGCTTGGAGGCGGGGACCTCAGACTACGAGCAGTACTTC. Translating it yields CASSLEAGTSDYEQYF.

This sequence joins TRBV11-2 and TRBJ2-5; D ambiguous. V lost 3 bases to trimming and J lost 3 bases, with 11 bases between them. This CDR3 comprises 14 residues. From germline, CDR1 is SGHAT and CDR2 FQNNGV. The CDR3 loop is CASSFISLEETQYF. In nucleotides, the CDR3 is TGTGCCAGCAGCTTCATCAGTCTGGAAGAGACCCAGTACTTC. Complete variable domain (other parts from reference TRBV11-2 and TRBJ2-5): EAGVAQSPRYKIIEKRQSVAFWCNPISGHATLYWYQQILGQGPKLLIQFQNNGVVDDSQLPKDRFSAERLKGVDSTLKIQPAKLEDSAVYLCASSFISLEETQYFGPGTRLLVL.